The sequence of this T cell receptor beta chain was determined in a study of cytomegalovirus exposure and HLA in healthy donors. The PCR contained 60 Vbeta and 13 Jbeta primers. The protocol was immunoSEQ multiplex PCR, while the TCRdb copy is restricted to in-frame clones and leaves out a portion. The sample shows more than 90,000 clones, 75% of them seen only once. CDR3 length equals 15 residues. CDR1 is MDHEN and CDR2 is SYDVKM in the germline V gene. J gave up 6 bases and V 10 bases, and 14 bases lay outside the gene matches. With respect to this clone: Antigen specificity is unknown.

Notes on the study in general: About 87% or about 30% of the time was how often most TCR beta V segments were productive, according to an earlier analysis.

The specimen was PBMCs. The sequence came from a man between 45 and 60 years old in good health and CMV-seronegative. The chain recombines TRBV28 with TRBJ2-5; 10 bases are a match to TRBD1. CDR3 DNA sequence: TGTGCCATCGAAGGGGGGGGACAGGGGAGGAAGACCCAGTACTTC. Amino acid sequence: CAIEGGGQGRKTQYF.